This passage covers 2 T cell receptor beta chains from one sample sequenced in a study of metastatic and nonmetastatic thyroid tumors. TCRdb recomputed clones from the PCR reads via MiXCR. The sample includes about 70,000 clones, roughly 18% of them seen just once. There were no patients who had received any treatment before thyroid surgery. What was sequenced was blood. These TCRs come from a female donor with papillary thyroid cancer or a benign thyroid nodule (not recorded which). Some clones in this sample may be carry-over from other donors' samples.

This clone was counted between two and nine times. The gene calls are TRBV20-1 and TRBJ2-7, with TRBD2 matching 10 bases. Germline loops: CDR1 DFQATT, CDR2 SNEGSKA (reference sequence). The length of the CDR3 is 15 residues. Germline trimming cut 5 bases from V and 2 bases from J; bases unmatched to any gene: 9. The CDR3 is CSAPTRTSGPYEQYF. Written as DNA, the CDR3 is TGCAGTGCTCCTACTAGGACTAGCGGCCCCTACGAGCAGTACTTC.

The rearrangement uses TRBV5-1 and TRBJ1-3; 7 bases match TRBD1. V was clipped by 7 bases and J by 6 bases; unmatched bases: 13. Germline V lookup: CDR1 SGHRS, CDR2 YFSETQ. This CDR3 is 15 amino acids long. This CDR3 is CASSQDRPPVNTIYF. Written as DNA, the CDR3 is TGCGCCAGCTCGCAGGACAGGCCCCCTGTAAACACCATATATTTT.